Below, one T cell receptor beta chain is given with its context. This entry is derived from a study of blood T cell repertoires in COVID-19. Study context: The United States, Italy and Spain provided the acute and convalescent COVID-19 samples. The analysed material was cDNA or gDNA that came from T cells, B-cell-depleted T cells, or PBMCs.

This CDR3 is 16 amino acids long. V was cut by 4 bases and J by 0 bases, with 13 bases left in between. Germline lookup yields CDR1 SGHVS and CDR2 FQNEAQ. How the authors handled the data: Researchers report that nucleated cell counts were estimated from reference gene primer amplification. Profiled with immunoSEQ multiplex PCR; TCRdb holds only in-frame clones, not every one. That table supplies the V and J calls and clone size; D and trimming were determined from the DNA. Of fewer than 85,000 clones in the sample, roughly nine tenths are singletons; the top ten hold 5.4%. The sequence was obtained from a man in his sixties with acute or convalescent COVID-19. Sequencing input: peripheral blood. The chain joins TRBV7-8 to TRBJ2-1, with a possible D match to TRBD2 (5 bases). CDR3 coding DNA: TGTGCCAGCAGCTCGAGACGGGGAGCCTCCTACAATGAGCAGTTCTTC. Its protein product is CASSSRRGASYNEQFF.